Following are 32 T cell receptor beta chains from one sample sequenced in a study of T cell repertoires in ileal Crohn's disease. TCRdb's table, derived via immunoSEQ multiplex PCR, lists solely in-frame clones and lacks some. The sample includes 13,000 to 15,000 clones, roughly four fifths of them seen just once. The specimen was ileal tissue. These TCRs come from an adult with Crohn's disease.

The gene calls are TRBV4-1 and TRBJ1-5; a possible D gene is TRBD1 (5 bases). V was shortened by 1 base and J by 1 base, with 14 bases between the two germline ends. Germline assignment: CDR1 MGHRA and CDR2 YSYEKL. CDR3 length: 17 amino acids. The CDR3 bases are TGCGCCAGCAGCCAAGGCGGGACCCAGCGGAGCAATCAGCCCCAGCATTTT. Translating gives CASSQGGTQRSNQPQHF.

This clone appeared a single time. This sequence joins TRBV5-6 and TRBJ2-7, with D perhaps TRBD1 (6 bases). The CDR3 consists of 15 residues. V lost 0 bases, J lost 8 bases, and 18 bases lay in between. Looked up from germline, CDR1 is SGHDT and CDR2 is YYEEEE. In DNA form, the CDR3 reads TGTGCCAGCAGCTTGGCTCGTTTAGGGGGAGATCAGCAGTACTTC. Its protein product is CASSLARLGGDQQYF.

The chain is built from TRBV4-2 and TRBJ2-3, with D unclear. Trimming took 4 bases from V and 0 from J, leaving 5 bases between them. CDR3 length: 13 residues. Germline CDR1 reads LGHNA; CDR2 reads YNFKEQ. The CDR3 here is CASSPSSTDTQYF. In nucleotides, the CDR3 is TGTGCCAGCAGCCCCTCGAGCACAGATACGCAGTATTTT.

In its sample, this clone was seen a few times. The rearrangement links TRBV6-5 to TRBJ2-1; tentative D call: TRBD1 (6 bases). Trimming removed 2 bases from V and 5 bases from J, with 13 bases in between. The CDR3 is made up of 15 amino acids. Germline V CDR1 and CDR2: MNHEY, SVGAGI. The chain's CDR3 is CASSYGRAGDNEQFF. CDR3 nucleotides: TGTGCCAGCAGTTACGGCAGGGCAGGGGACAATGAGCAGTTCTTC.

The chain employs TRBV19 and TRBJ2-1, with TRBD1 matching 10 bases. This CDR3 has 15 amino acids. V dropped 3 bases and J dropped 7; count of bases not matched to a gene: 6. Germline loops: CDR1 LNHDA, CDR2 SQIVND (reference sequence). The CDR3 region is CASSMSGQGINEQFF. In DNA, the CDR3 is TGTGCCAGTAGTATGTCGGGACAGGGGATAAATGAGCAGTTCTTC.

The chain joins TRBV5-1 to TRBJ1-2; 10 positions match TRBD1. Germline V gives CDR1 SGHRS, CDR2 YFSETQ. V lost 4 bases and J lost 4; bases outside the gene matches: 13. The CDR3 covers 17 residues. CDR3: CASSNTLPGQGGYGYTF. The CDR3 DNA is TGCGCCAGCAGCAATACGCTCCCCGGACAGGGGGGCTATGGCTACACCTTC.

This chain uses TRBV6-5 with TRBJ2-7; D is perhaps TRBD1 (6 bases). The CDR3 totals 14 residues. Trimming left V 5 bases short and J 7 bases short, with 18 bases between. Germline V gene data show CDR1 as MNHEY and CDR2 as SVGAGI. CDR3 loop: CASSLDSGRREQYF. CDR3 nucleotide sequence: TGTGCCAGCAGTCTGGACAGCGGAAGACGGGAGCAGTACTTC.

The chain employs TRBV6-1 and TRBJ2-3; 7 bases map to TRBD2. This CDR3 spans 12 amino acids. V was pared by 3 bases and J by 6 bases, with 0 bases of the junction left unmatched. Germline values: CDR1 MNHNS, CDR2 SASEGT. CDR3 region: CASSDGGDTQYF. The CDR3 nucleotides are TGTGCCAGCAGTGACGGGGGGGATACGCAGTATTTT.

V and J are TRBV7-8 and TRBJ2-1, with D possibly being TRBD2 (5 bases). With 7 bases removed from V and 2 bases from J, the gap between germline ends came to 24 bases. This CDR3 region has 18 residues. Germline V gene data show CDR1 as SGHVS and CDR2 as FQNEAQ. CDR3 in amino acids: CASTIGPPGWTAYNEQFF. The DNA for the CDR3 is TGTGCCAGCACCATCGGTCCCCCGGGGTGGACCGCCTACAATGAGCAGTTCTTC. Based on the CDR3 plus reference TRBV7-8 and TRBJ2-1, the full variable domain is GAGVSQSPRYKVAKRGQDVALRCDPISGHVSLFWYQQALGQGPEFLTYFQNEAQLDKSGLPSDRFFAERPEGSVSTLKIQRTQQEDSAVYLCASTIGPPGWTAYNEQFFGPGTRLTVL.

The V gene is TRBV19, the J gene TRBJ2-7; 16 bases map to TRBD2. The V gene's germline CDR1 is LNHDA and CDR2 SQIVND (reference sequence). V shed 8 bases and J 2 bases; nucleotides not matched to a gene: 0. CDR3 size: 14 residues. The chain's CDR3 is CASGTSGRAYEQYF. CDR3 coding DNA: TGTGCCAGTGGGACTAGCGGGAGGGCCTACGAGCAGTACTTC. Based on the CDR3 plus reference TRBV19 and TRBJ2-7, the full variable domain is DGGITQSPKYLFRKEGQNVTLSCEQNLNHDAMYWYRQDPGQGLRLIYYSQIVNDFQKGDIAEGYSVSREKKESFPLTVTSAQKNPTAFYLCASGTSGRAYEQYFGPGTRLTVT.

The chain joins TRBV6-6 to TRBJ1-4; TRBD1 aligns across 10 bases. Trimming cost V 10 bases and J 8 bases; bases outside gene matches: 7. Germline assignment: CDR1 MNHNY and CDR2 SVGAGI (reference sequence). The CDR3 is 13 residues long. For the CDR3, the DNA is TGTGCCACCGAGGGACAGGGGTTCGAAAAACTGTTTTTT. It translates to CATEGQGFEKLFF.

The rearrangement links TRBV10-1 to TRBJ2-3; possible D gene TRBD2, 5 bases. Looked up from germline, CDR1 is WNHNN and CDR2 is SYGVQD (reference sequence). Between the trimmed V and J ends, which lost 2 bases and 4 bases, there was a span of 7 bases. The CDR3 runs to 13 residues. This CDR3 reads CASSEGGSDTQYF. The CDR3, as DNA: TGCGCCAGCAGTGAGGGAGGTTCAGATACGCAGTATTTT.

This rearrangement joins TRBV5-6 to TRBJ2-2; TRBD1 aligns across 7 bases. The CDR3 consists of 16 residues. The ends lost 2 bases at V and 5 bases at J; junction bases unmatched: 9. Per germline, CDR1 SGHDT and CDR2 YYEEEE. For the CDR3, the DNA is TGTGCCAGCAGCTTATTTGGACAGGTCAGAACCGGGGAGCTGTTTTTT. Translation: CASSLFGQVRTGELFF.

The CDR3 DNA reads TGTGCCAGCAGCTTACAGTATCTTTCCGGGACTAGCGGAGACTACGAGCAGTACTTC. Residues: CASSLQYLSGTSGDYEQYF. The chain carries TRBV7-9 and TRBJ2-7; TRBD2 aligns across 11 bases. CDR1 and CDR2 from the germline V gene are SEHNR and FQNEAQ (reference sequence). The CDR3 has 19 residues. J gave up 3 bases and V 2 bases, and 15 bases lay outside the gene matches.

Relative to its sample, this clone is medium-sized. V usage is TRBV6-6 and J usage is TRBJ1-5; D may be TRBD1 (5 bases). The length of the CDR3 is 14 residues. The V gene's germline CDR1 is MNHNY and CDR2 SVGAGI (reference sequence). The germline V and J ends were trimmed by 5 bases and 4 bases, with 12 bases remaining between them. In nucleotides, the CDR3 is TGTGCCAGCAGTGCCCGGGGGAATAATCAGCCCCAGCATTTT. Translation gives CASSARGNNQPQHF.

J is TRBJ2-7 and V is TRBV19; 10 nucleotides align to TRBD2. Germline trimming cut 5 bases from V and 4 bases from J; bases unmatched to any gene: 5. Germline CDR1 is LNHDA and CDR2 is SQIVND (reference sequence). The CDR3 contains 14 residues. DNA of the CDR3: TGTGCCAGTAGTTGGACTAGCGGCGAATACGAGCAGTACTTC. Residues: CASSWTSGEYEQYF. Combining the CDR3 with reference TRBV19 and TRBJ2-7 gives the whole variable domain DGGITQSPKYLFRKEGQNVTLSCEQNLNHDAMYWYRQDPGQGLRLIYYSQIVNDFQKGDIAEGYSVSREKKESFPLTVTSAQKNPTAFYLCASSWTSGEYEQYFGPGTRLTVT.

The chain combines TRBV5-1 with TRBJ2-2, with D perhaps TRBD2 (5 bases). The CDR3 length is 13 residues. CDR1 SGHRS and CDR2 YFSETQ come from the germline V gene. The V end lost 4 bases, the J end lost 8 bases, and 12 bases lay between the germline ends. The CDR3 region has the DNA TGCGCCAGCAGCACGGACTCACCTGGGGAGCTGTTTTTT. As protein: CASSTDSPGELFF. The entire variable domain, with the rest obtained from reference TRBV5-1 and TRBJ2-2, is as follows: KAGVTQTPRYLIKTRGQQVTLSCSPISGHRSVSWYQQTPGQGLQFLFEYFSETQRNKGNFPGRFSGRQFSNSRSEMNVSTLELGDSALYLCASSTDSPGELFFGEGSRLTVL.

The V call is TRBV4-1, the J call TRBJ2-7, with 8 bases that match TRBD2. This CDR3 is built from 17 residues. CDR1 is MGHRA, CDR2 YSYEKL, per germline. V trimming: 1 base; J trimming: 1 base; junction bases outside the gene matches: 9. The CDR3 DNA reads TGCGCCAGCAGCCAAGCCCGGGGGGGAAGCGGGTCCTACGAGCAGTACTTC. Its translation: CASSQARGGSGSYEQYF.

CDR3 residues: CASSATRTGSIEQFF. In DNA, the CDR3 is TGCGCCAGCAGTGCAACGCGGACAGGTTCTATTGAGCAGTTCTTC. The chain combines TRBV10-1 with TRBJ2-1; 7 nucleotides line up with TRBD1. V was pared by 4 bases and J by 9 bases, with 12 bases of the junction left unmatched. The CDR3 runs 15 residues. CDR1 is WNHNN, CDR2 SYGVQD, per germline (reference sequence).

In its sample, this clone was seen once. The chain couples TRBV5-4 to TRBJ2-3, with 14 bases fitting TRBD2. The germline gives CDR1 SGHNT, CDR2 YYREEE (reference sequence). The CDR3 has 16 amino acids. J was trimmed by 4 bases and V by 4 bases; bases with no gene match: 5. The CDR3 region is CASSQRLAGGPDTQYF. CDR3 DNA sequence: TGTGCCAGCAGCCAACGACTAGCGGGAGGGCCAGATACGCAGTATTTT.

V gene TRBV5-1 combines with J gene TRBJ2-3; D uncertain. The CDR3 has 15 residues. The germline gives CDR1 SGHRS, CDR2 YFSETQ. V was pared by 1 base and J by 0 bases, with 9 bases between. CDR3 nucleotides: TGCGCCAGCAGCTTGACGCCTACTAGCACAGATACGCAGTATTTT. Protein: CASSLTPTSTDTQYF.

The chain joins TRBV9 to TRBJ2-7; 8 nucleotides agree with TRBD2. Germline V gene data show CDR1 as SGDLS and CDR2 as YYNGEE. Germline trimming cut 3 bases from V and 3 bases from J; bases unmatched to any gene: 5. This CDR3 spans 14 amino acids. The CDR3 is CASSGTGTSYEQYF. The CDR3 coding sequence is TGTGCCAGCAGCGGCACCGGGACTAGCTACGAGCAGTACTTC.

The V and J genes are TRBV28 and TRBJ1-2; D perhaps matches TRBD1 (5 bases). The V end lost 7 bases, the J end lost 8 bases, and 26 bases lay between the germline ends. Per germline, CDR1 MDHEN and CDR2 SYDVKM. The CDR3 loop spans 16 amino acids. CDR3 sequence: CASNLGSGRSPVGYTF. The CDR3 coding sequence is TGTGCCAGCAACCTAGGATCAGGGAGGTCCCCCGTCGGCTACACCTTC.

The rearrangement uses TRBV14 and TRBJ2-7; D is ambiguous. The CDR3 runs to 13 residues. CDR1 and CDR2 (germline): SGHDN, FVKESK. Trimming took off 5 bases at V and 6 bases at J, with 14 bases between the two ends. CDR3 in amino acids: CASSSRSVGEQYF. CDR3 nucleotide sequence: TGTGCCAGCAGCTCTAGAAGTGTCGGCGAGCAGTACTTC. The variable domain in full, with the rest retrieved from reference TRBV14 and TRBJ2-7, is EAGVTQFPSHSVIEKGQTVTLRCDPISGHDNLYWYRRVMGKEIKFLLHFVKESKQDESGMPNNRFLAERTGGTYSTLKVQPAELEDSGVYFCASSSRSVGEQYFGPGTRLTVT.

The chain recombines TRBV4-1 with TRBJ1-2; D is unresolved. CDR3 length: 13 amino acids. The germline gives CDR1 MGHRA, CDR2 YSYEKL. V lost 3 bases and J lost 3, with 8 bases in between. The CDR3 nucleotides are TGCGCCAGCAGCCAGGACGGGGACTATGGCTACACCTTC. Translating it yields CASSQDGDYGYTF.

CDR3 loop: CASSSGTLSYEQYF. The DNA for the CDR3 is TGTGCCAGCAGCTCCGGGACTCTTTCCTACGAGCAGTACTTC. The chain combines TRBV11-2 with TRBJ2-7, with D tentatively TRBD2 (6 bases). Germline CDR1 is SGHAT and CDR2 is FQNNGV. Deletions cut 4 bases from V and 1 base from J, with 11 bases between. The CDR3 loop spans 14 amino acids.

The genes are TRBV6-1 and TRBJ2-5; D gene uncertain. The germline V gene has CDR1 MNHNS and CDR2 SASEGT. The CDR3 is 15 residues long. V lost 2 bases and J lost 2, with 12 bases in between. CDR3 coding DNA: TGTGCCAGCAGTGAACTATGGGCCAGTCAAGAGACCCAGTACTTC. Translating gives CASSELWASQETQYF.

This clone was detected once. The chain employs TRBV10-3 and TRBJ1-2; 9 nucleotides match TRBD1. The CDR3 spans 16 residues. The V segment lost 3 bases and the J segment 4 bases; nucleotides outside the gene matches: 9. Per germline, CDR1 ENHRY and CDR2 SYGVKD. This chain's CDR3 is CAISEGQGIPSYGYTF. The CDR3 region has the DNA TGTGCCATCAGTGAAGGACAGGGGATACCTTCCTATGGCTACACCTTC.

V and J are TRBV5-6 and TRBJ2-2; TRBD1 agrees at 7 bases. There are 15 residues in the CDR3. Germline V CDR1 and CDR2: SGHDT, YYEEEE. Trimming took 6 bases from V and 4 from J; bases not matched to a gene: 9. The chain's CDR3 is CASTVGGQSTGELFF. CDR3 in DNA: TGTGCCAGCACCGTAGGGGGACAGAGCACCGGGGAGCTGTTTTTT.

CDR3 sequence: CASSETGAWELFF. CDR3 in DNA: TGTGCCAGCAGCGAGACAGGGGCCTGGGAGCTGTTTTTT. The chain couples TRBV6-5 to TRBJ2-2, with 8 bases aligning to TRBD1. CDR3 length: 13 amino acids. Germline CDR1 is MNHEY and CDR2 is SVGAGI. With 6 bases clipped from V and 9 bases from J, the junction kept 6 bases outside the gene matches.

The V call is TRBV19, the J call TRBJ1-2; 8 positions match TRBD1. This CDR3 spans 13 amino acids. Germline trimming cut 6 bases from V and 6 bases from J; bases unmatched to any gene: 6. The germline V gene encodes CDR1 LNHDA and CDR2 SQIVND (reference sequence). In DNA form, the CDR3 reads TGTGCCAGTAGAGAGGACAGGGTGGATGGCTACACCTTC. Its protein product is CASREDRVDGYTF.

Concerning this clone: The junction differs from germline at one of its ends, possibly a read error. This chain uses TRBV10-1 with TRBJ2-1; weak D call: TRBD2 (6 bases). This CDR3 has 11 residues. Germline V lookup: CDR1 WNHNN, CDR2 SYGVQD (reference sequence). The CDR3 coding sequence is TGCGCCAGCCCCCGGGGGATTGGGGTACTCTTC. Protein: CASPRGIGVLF.